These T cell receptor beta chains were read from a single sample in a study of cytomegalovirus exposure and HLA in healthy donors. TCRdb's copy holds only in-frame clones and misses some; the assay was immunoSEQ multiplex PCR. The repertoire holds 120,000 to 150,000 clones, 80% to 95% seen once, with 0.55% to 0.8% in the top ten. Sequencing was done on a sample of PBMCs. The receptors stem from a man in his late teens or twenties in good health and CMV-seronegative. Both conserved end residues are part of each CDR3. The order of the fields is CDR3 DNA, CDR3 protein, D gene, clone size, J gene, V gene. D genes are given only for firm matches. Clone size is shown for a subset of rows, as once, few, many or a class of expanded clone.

DNA: TGTGCCAGCTCACCACTTGACAGGGGTGCTGGCTACACCTTC
CDR3: CASSPLDRGAGYTF
D: TRBD1
size: .
J: TRBJ1-2
V: TRBV18

DNA: TGTGCCACACAACTCTCGCGCACCGGGACACTACTGTATGGCTACACCTTC
CDR3: CATQLSRTGTLLYGYTF
D: .
size: .
J: TRBJ1-2
V: TRBV10-3

DNA: TGTGCCAGTAGAGGACTAGCGGGAGAGGGTGAGCAGTTCTTC
CDR3: CASRGLAGEGEQFF
D: TRBD2
size: .
J: TRBJ2-1
V: TRBV19

DNA: TGTGCCAGCAGTACTGTCCCCAGCGGGAACACTGAAGCTTTCTTT
CDR3: CASSTVPSGNTEAFF
D: .
size: .
J: TRBJ1-1
V: TRBV6-5

DNA: TGCAGCGGGCGGCGGGTTTACAATGAGCAGTTCTTC
CDR3: CSGRRVYNEQFF
D: .
size: once
J: TRBJ2-1
V: TRBV29-1

DNA: TGTGCCAGCAGTGAATGGGGCTCGGGGAACACTGAAGCTTTCTTT
CDR3: CASSEWGSGNTEAFF
D: .
size: .
J: TRBJ1-1
V: TRBV25-1

DNA: TGCGCCAGCAGCAGTAGCGGGGGGGCAGAAGATACGCAGTATTTT
CDR3: CASSSSGGAEDTQYF
D: TRBD2
size: .
J: TRBJ2-3
V: TRBV5-1

DNA: TGTGCCTGGAGTTCTTTTACAGGGGCGAACACTGAAGCTTTCTTT
CDR3: CAWSSFTGANTEAFF
D: TRBD1
size: .
J: TRBJ1-1
V: TRBV30

DNA: TGTGCCTGGAACTGGGGGGGACGAGAAAAACTGTTTTTT
CDR3: CAWNWGGREKLFF
D: .
size: .
J: TRBJ1-4
V: TRBV30

DNA: TGTGCCAGCAGGAGGTGGGGCACAGGGAACAATGAGCAGTTCTTC
CDR3: CASRRWGTGNNEQFF
D: .
size: .
J: TRBJ2-1
V: TRBV2

DNA: TGTGCCAGCAGACTAGGGACAGGGGGGAGCAATCAGCCCCAGCATTTT
CDR3: CASRLGTGGSNQPQHF
D: TRBD1
size: .
J: TRBJ1-5
V: TRBV27

DNA: TGTGCCAGCAGCGGCACGGGACTAGCGGGAGAAGGCAGCAATGAGCAGTTCTTC
CDR3: CASSGTGLAGEGSNEQFF
D: TRBD2
size: few
J: TRBJ2-1
V: TRBV5-6

DNA: TGTGCCAGCAGCCAAGCCAGTGGGACAGGGGCCTACGAGCAGTACTTC
CDR3: CASSQASGTGAYEQYF
D: TRBD1
size: .
J: TRBJ2-7
V: TRBV14

DNA: TGTGCCTGGACAGGACAGTACTATGGCTACACCTTC
CDR3: CAWTGQYYGYTF
D: .
size: .
J: TRBJ1-2
V: TRBV30

DNA: TGTGCTAGTGGTTTGGACAGGGTTTCCACTGAAGCTTTCTTT
CDR3: CASGLDRVSTEAFF
D: .
size: .
J: TRBJ1-1
V: TRBV12-5

DNA: TGCGCCAGCAGCTTTAGACAGGGAGGATTGTCTAATGAAAAACTGTTTTTT
CDR3: CASSFRQGGLSNEKLFF
D: TRBD1
size: .
J: TRBJ1-4
V: TRBV5-1

DNA: TGTGCCAGCAGTGCCGGGACTAGCGGGAATGAGCAGTTCTTC
CDR3: CASSAGTSGNEQFF
D: TRBD2
size: once
J: TRBJ2-1
V: TRBV25-1

DNA: TGTGCCAGCAGTGATTCCCCCTACGAGCAGTACTTC
CDR3: CASSDSPYEQYF
D: .
size: .
J: TRBJ2-7
V: TRBV6-1

DNA: TGTGCCAGCAGTGAAGAGGGTAGAACTGAAGCTTTCTTT
CDR3: CASSEEGRTEAFF
D: .
size: .
J: TRBJ1-1
V: TRBV25-1

DNA: TGTGCCTGGAGTGCCCTCCCGGCAGGGGATGGCTACACCTTC
CDR3: CAWSALPAGDGYTF
D: .
size: .
J: TRBJ1-2
V: TRBV30

DNA: TGCGCCAGCAGGACAGCCGCAACTAATGAAAAACTGTTTTTT
CDR3: CASRTAATNEKLFF
D: .
size: .
J: TRBJ1-4
V: TRBV23-1

DNA: TGTGCCAGCAGTTCGTTCAGGGCTGAAAAACTGTTTTTT
CDR3: CASSSFRAEKLFF
D: .
size: .
J: TRBJ1-4
V: TRBV6-5

DNA: TGTGCCAGCAGTTCCGGACTAGCGGGGGTAGACGCGCAGTATTTT
CDR3: CASSSGLAGVDAQYF
D: TRBD2
size: .
J: TRBJ2-3
V: TRBV2

DNA: TGTGCCAGCAGTTCTTACAGGGGGCCGAGGAACACTGAAGCTTTCTTT
CDR3: CASSSYRGPRNTEAFF
D: TRBD1
size: .
J: TRBJ1-1
V: TRBV27

DNA: TGTGCCAGCAGCTTAGGTGGCCAGGGGGGAGCTGAAGCTTTCTTT
CDR3: CASSLGGQGGAEAFF
D: TRBD1
size: .
J: TRBJ1-1
V: TRBV7-8

DNA: TGTGCCAGCAGCCGGGGAGGGAATAATGAAAAACTGTTTTTT
CDR3: CASSRGGNNEKLFF
D: .
size: .
J: TRBJ1-4
V: TRBV5-4

DNA: TGTGCCAGCAGCCCGGAGACAGGGATGGGTGGCTACACCTTC
CDR3: CASSPETGMGGYTF
D: TRBD1
size: few
J: TRBJ1-2
V: TRBV7-9

DNA: TGCGCCAGCAGCTTGGACCCTATAGCGGGAGCAGCCTACAATGAGCAGTTCTTC
CDR3: CASSLDPIAGAAYNEQFF
D: TRBD2
size: .
J: TRBJ2-1
V: TRBV5-1

DNA: TGTGCCAGCAGTTCACCCCACCTAGCGGGAGTAATCGGAGGGGATACGCAGTATTTT
CDR3: CASSSPHLAGVIGGDTQYF
D: TRBD2
size: .
J: TRBJ2-3
V: TRBV27

DNA: TGTGCCAGCAGCTTCGACAGATTCATGAACACTGAAGCTTTCTTT
CDR3: CASSFDRFMNTEAFF
D: .
size: .
J: TRBJ1-1
V: TRBV7-8

DNA: TGTGCCAGCAGCTTAGAGGTGCAGGGCTTTAACACTGAAGCTTTCTTT
CDR3: CASSLEVQGFNTEAFF
D: .
size: .
J: TRBJ1-1
V: TRBV11-2

DNA: TGTGCCAGCAGCTTTACCCCGACAGCCTACAATGAGCAGTTCTTC
CDR3: CASSFTPTAYNEQFF
D: .
size: .
J: TRBJ2-1
V: TRBV7-7